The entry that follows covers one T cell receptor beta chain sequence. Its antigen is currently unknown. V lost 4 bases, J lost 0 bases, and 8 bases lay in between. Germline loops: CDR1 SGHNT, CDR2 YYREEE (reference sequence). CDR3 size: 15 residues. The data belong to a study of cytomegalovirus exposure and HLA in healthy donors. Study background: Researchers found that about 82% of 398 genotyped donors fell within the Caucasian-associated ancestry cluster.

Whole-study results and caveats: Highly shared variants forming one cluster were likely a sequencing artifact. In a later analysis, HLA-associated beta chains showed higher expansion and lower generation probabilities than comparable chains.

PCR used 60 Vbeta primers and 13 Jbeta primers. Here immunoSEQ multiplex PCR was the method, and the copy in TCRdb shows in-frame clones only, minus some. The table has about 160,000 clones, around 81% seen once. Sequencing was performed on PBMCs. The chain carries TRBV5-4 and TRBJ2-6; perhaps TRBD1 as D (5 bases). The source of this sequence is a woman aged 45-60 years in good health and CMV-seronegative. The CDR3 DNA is TGTGCCAGCAGCCATGACAGCTCTGGGGCCAACGTCCTGACTTTC. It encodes CASSHDSSGANVLTF.